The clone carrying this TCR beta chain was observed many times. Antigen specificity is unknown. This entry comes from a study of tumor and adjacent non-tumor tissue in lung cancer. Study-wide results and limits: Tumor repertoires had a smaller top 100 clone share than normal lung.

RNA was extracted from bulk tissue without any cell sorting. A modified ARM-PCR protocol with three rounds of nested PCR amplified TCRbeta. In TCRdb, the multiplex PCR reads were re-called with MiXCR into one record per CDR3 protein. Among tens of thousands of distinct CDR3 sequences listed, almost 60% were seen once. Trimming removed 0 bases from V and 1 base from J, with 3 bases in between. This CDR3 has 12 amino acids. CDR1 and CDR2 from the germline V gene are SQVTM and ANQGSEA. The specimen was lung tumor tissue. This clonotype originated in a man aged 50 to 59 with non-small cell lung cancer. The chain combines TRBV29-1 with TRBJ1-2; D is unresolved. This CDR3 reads CSVEDGNYGYTF. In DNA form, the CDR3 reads TGCAGCGTTGAAGACGGTAACTATGGCTACACCTTC.